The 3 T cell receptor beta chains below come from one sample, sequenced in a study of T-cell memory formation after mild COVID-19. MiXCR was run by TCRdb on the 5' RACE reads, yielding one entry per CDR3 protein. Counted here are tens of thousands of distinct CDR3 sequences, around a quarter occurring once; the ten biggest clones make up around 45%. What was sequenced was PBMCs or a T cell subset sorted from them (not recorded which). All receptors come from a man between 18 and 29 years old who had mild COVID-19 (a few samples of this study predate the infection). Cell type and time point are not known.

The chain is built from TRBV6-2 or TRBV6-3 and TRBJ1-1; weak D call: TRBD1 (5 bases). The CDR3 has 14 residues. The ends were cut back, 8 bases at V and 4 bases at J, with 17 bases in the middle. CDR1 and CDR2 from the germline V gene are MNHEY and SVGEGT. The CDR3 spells CASSWGPGSTEAFF. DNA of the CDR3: TGTGCCAGCTCCTGGGGCCCGGGGTCCACTGAAGCTTTCTTT.

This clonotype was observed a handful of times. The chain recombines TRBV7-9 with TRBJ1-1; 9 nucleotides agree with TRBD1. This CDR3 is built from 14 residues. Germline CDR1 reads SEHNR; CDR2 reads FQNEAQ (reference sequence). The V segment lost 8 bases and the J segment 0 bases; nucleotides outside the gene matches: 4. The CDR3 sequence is CASGTGTLNTEAFF. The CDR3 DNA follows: TGTGCCAGCGGGACAGGGACTCTGAACACTGAAGCTTTCTTT.

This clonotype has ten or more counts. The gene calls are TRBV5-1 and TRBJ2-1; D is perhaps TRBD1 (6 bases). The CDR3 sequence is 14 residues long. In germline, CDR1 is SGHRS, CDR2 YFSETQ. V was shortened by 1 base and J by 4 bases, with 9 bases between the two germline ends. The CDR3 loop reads CASSLLGQYNEQFF. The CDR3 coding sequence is TGCGCCAGCAGCTTGCTAGGACAGTACAATGAGCAGTTCTTC.